A selection of T cell receptor beta chains follows, all from one sample in a study of identical twins. TCRdb called the 5' RACE reads again in MiXCR, with one record for every CDR3 protein. This table has under 450,000 distinct CDR3 sequences, approximately 17% appearing once. Sequencing was carried out using naive T cells sorted from blood. These receptors were taken from a middle-aged man in good health. The CDR3 runs from the conserved cysteine through the conserved F or W. The order of the fields is D gene, J gene, V gene, clone size, CDR3 protein, CDR3 DNA. The D gene is left open where the match is weak. A clone size is listed for some rows: how often the clone was seen (once, few, many), or a class if it is expanded.

TRBD2	TRBJ2-3	TRBV18	few	CASSPNYRLPSRGASTDTQYF	TGTGCCAGCTCACCGAATTACCGACTACCGTCGCGGGGGGCGAGCACAGATACGCAGTATTTT
TRBD2	TRBJ2-1	TRBV4-1	few	CASSQPLRLAGGASEQFF	TGCGCCAGCAGCCAACCTCTCAGACTAGCGGGGGGTGCGTCTGAGCAGTTCTTC
NA	TRBJ2-3	TRBV20-1	NA	CSARAASSTDTQYF	TGCAGTGCTAGGGCCGCAAGTAGCACAGATACGCAGTATTTT
NA	TRBJ2-1	TRBV28	NA	CASRRTTYNEQFF	TGTGCCAGCAGACGAACCACTTACAATGAGCAGTTCTTC
NA	TRBJ2-2	TRBV5-5	many	CASSPRGTGELFF	TGTGCCAGCAGCCCCCGTGGTACCGGGGAGCTGTTTTTT
NA	TRBJ2-1	TRBV10-3	few	CAISNLGPGEQFF	TGTGCCATCAGTAACTTAGGGCCTGGTGAGCAGTTCTTC
NA	TRBJ1-6	TRBV6-5	few	CASSYVGDNSPLHF	TGTGCCAGCAGTTACGTTGGGGATAATTCACCCCTCCACTTT
NA	TRBJ1-2	TRBV12-3/TRBV12-4	NA	CASSFSWSYGYTF	TGTGCCAGCAGTTTTTCCTGGTCCTATGGCTACACCTTC
TRBD2	TRBJ2-3	TRBV7-8	few	CATKRDVSTDTQYF	TGTGCCACGAAGCGGGACGTGAGCACAGATACGCAGTATTTT
NA	TRBJ1-6	TRBV20-1	NA	CSARAARDSPLHF	TGCAGTGCTAGAGCGGCCCGCGATTCACCCCTCCACTTT
TRBD1	TRBJ1-2	TRBV30	few	CASLSGTANYGYTF	TGTGCCTCCCTCTCAGGGACAGCCAACTATGGCTACACCTTC
NA	TRBJ2-1	TRBV12-3/TRBV12-4	many	CASTYRALLTYNEQFF	TGTGCCAGCACATACAGGGCCCTCCTGACGTACAATGAGCAGTTCTTC
NA	TRBJ2-7	TRBV4-1	NA	CASSLSVRGATGEQYF	TGCGCCAGCAGCCTATCGGTTAGAGGCGCCACCGGGGAGCAGTACTTC
NA	TRBJ2-6	TRBV5-1	NA	CASSISAGANVLTF	TGCGCCAGCAGTATCTCGGCTGGGGCCAACGTCCTGACTTTC
NA	TRBJ2-7	TRBV25-1	NA	CASSEFGRYEQYF	TGTGCCAGCAGTGAATTTGGCCGCTACGAGCAGTACTTC
NA	TRBJ2-1	TRBV5-1	NA	CASSQTTLSSYNEQFF	TGCGCCAGCAGCCAAACCACTCTAAGCTCCTACAATGAGCAGTTCTTC
TRBD2	TRBJ2-7	TRBV20-1	few	CSARDGTSGRDYEQYF	TGCAGTGCTAGAGATGGGACTAGCGGGCGGGACTACGAGCAGTACTTC
NA	TRBJ2-1	TRBV18	few	CASSHGVQSYNEQFF	TGTGCCAGCTCACATGGGGTACAATCCTACAATGAGCAGTTCTTC
TRBD1	TRBJ2-7	TRBV5-1	NA	CASSVRQGSVEQYF	TGCGCCAGCAGCGTAAGACAGGGGAGCGTCGAGCAGTACTTC
TRBD1	TRBJ2-2	TRBV6-5	few	CASSYSVPGTVTGELFF	TGTGCCAGCAGTTACTCAGTCCCCGGGACAGTCACCGGGGAGCTGTTTTTT
TRBD1	TRBJ2-7	TRBV9	few	CASSVAGGGIYEQYF	TGTGCCAGCAGCGTAGCAGGGGGCGGAATCTACGAGCAGTACTTC
NA	TRBJ1-1	TRBV4-3	NA	CASSQAWKGRGAEAFF	TGCGCCAGCAGCCAAGCTTGGAAAGGAAGGGGTGCTGAAGCTTTCTTT
NA	TRBJ2-7	TRBV7-2	few	CASRNRGGSSEQYF	TGTGCCAGCAGAAACAGGGGGGGGAGCTCCGAGCAGTACTTC
TRBD2	TRBJ2-5	TRBV7-2	few	CASSPQMSGGTQYF	TGTGCCAGCAGCCCGCAGATGTCGGGGGGGACCCAGTACTTC
TRBD2	TRBJ2-5	TRBV20-1	NA	CSAGTSVQETQYF	TGCAGTGCCGGGACTAGCGTTCAAGAGACCCAGTACTTC